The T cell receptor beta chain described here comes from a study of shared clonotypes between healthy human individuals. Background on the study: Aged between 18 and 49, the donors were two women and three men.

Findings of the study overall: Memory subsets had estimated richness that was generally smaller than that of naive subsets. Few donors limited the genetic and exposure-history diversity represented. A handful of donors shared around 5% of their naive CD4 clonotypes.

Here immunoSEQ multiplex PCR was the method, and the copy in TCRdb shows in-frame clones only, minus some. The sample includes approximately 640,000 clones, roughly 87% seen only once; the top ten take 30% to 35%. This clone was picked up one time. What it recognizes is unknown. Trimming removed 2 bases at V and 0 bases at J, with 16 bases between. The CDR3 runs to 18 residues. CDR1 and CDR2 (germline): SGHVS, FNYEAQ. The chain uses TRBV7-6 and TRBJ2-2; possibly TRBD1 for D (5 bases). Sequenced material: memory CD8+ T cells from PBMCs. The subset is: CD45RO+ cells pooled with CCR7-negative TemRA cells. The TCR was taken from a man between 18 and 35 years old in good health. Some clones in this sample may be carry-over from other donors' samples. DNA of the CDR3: TGTGCCAGCAGCTTAAAGTTGGGGCACCAAGCGAACACCGGGGAGCTGTTTTTT. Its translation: CASSLKLGHQANTGELFF.